The 13 T cell receptor beta chains below were found in one sample sequenced in a study of spatial heterogeneity in lung cancer. The time point was: sample taken at primary tumor resection. Using its own MiXCR run on the 5' RACE reads, TCRdb lists one record per CDR3 protein. The profile shows about 21,000 distinct CDR3 sequences, 3.5% to 5.5% of them singletons. This material consisted of PBMCs, taken at surgery. The receptor source for this set is a male donor with early-stage non-small cell lung cancer.

This clonotype was detected many times. The gene calls are TRBV11-2 and TRBJ2-3, with D perhaps being TRBD1 or TRBD2 (5 bases each). Germline assignment: CDR1 SGHAT and CDR2 FQNNGV. V lost 6 bases and J 6 bases, leaving 25 bases between the germline ends. The CDR3 covers 17 residues. The CDR3 spells CASRLGVVGTATDTQYF. The DNA of the CDR3 is TGTGCCAGCAGACTAGGGGTAGTGGGCACAGCCACGGATACGCAGTATTTT.

By sample fraction, this clonotype is medium-sized. This rearrangement joins TRBV28 to TRBJ1-5; D is ambiguous. V lost 6 bases and J lost 4, with 10 bases in between. Germline-derived CDR1 and CDR2 are MDHEN and SYDVKM. The CDR3 totals 13 residues. CDR3 nucleotide sequence: TGTGCCAGCAGGAATCTACGAAATCAGCCCCAGCATTTT. Translation: CASRNLRNQPQHF.

At least ten counts were recorded for this clonotype. The chain employs TRBV28 and TRBJ2-3, with D possibly being TRBD1 (6 bases). Germline-derived CDR1 and CDR2 are MDHEN and SYDVKM. This CDR3 has 15 amino acids. Trimming stripped 1 base from V and 14 bases from J, with 22 bases between. CDR3 in DNA: TGTGCCAGCAGTTTATTTGTTGGGGGCGGCCCCGTTTGGTATTTT. This translates into CASSLFVGGGPVWYF.

This clonotype appeared many times. The rearrangement joins TRBV18 to TRBJ2-7, with TRBD2 identical over 12 bases. Losses at the gene ends were 3 bases for V and 6 bases for J; bases not matched to a gene: 3. CDR3 length equals 14 residues. Germline CDR1 and CDR2: KGHSH and LQKENI. DNA for the CDR3: TGTGCCAGCTCACCGTTGACTAGCGGGAGCGAGCAGTACTTC. Its translation: CASSPLTSGSEQYF.

This clonotype was seen only a few times. The gene calls are TRBV5-4 and TRBJ1-4; D might be TRBD1 (5 bases). The CDR3 is made up of 14 amino acids. V shed 2 bases and J shed 8 bases, with 13 bases lying between them. Per germline, CDR1 SGHNT and CDR2 YYREEE (reference sequence). CDR3 sequence: CASSFDRHREKLFF. DNA of the CDR3: TGTGCCAGCAGCTTTGACAGACACCGCGAAAAACTGTTTTTT.

This clonotype was recorded a few times. This chain joins TRBV3-1 and TRBJ1-1, with D uncertain. The germline V gene encodes CDR1 LGHDT and CDR2 YNNKEL (reference sequence). V lost 4 bases, J lost 0 bases, and 12 bases lay in between. CDR3 size: 15 residues. The chain's CDR3 is CASSPEEGMNTEAFF. In nucleotides, the CDR3 is TGTGCCAGCAGCCCCGAAGAGGGTATGAACACTGAAGCTTTCTTT.

In its sample, this clonotype was seen many times. The V call is TRBV30, the J call TRBJ2-5; possibly TRBD1 or TRBD2 for D (5 bases each). V was cut by 3 bases and J by 1 base, with 12 bases left in between. Per germline, CDR1 GTSNPN and CDR2 SVGIG (reference sequence). The CDR3 contains 14 residues. The CDR3 sequence: CAWSSGAGQETQYF. The CDR3 DNA follows: TGTGCCTGGAGCTCCGGGGCCGGCCAAGAGACCCAGTACTTC.

This rearrangement joins TRBV6-2 or TRBV6-3 to TRBJ2-3; 11 bases fit TRBD2. V lost 0 bases, J lost 6 bases, and 11 bases stayed unmatched. The CDR3 is 18 amino acids. Germline V gene sequence: CDR1 MNHEY, CDR2 SVGEGT. The CDR3 DNA reads TGTGCCAGCAGTTACTCGATCTCGGGAGGACTAGCGGGCGATACGCAGTATTTT. Protein: CASSYSISGGLAGDTQYF.

Many counts were recorded for this clonotype. V is TRBV20-1 and J is TRBJ1-5; TRBD1 is a possible D gene (5 bases). Trimming left V 3 bases short and J 1 base short, with 10 bases between. There are 14 residues in the CDR3. CDR1 is DFQATT and CDR2 is SNEGSKA in the germline V gene (reference sequence). The CDR3 DNA sequence: TGCAGTGCTAGTTGGGGGGAGAGCAATCAGCCCCAGCATTTT. It yields the protein CSASWGESNQPQHF.

By share of the sample, this clonotype is medium-sized. The chain employs TRBV4-2 and TRBJ2-1; no definite D call. Between the trimmed V and J ends, which lost 1 base and 8 bases, there was a span of 9 bases. The germline V gene has CDR1 LGHNA and CDR2 YNFKEQ. CDR3 length: 13 residues. The CDR3 protein is CASSQGLGDEQFF. For the CDR3, the DNA is TGTGCCAGCAGCCAAGGGCTCGGCGATGAGCAGTTCTTC.

Many counts were recorded for this clonotype. The chain is built from TRBV6-5 and TRBJ1-6; D call uncertain. Trimming pared 0 bases from V and 0 bases from J, leaving 6 bases between. Looked up from germline, CDR1 is MNHEY and CDR2 is SVGAGI. The CDR3 totals 16 residues. CDR3 loop: CASSYSRSSYNSPLHF. The CDR3 region has the DNA TGTGCCAGCAGTTACTCCCGGAGCTCCTATAATTCACCCCTCCACTTT.

This clonotype was counted at least ten times. The chain links TRBV9 to TRBJ2-2; D is perhaps TRBD1 (5 bases). The germline V gene has CDR1 SGDLS and CDR2 YYNGEE. This CDR3 contains 15 residues. Trimming shortened V by 4 bases and J by 0 bases, and 10 bases separated the two germline ends. CDR3: CASSPREANTGELFF. The CDR3 DNA sequence: TGTGCCAGCAGCCCCAGGGAAGCGAACACCGGGGAGCTGTTTTTT.

This clonotype was seen at least ten times. V is TRBV12-3 or TRBV12-4 and J is TRBJ1-2, with D perhaps TRBD1 (6 bases). The CDR3 contains 16 residues. Trimming cost V 5 bases and J 0 bases, with 16 bases left between them. The CDR3 sequence is CASSETGALANYGYTF. DNA for the CDR3: TGTGCCAGCAGTGAGACAGGAGCCTTGGCTAACTATGGCTACACCTTC.